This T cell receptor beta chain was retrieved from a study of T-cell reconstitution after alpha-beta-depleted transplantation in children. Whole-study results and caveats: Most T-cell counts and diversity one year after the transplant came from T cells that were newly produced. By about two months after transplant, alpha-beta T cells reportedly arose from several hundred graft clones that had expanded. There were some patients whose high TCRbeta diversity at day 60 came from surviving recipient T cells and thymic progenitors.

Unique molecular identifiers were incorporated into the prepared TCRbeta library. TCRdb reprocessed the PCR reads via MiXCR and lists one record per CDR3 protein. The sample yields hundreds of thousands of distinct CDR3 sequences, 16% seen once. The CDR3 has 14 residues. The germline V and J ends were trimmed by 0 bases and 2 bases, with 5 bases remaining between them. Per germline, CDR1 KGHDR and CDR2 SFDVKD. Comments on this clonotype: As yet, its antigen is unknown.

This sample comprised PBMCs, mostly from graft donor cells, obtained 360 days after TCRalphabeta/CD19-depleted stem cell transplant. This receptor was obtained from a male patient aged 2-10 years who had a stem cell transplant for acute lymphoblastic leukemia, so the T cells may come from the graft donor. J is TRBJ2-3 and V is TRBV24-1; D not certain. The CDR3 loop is CATSDLPATDTQYF. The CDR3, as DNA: TGTGCCACCAGTGATTTGCCAGCCACAGATACGCAGTATTTT.